Below are 6 T cell receptor beta chains sequenced from a single sample in a study of shared clonotypes between healthy human individuals. The data were produced by immunoSEQ multiplex PCR, yet TCRdb's version contains in-frame clones alone and is incomplete. This sample has some 530,000 clones, with 78% found just once. Sequenced material: PBMCs. The receptors were gathered from a woman aged 40 to 50 in good health. Some clones in this sample may be carry-over from other donors' samples.

The CDR3 DNA reads as TGCGCCAGCAGCCAGACAGGGCTGGAAGGCTACACCTTC. Its translation is CASSQTGLEGYTF. The rearrangement links TRBV4-1 to TRBJ1-2; the match to TRBD1 covers 7 bases. The CDR3 extends over 13 amino acids. The junction had 6 bases not matched to a gene; V was cut back by 3 bases and J by 8 bases. Looked up from germline, CDR1 is MGHRA and CDR2 is YSYEKL.

This clone was seen a few times. Distinct nucleotide sequences in the sample also encode this CDR3. The chain couples TRBV18 to TRBJ1-1, with D hard to call. V lost 3 bases, J lost 2 bases, and 4 bases lay in between. The CDR3 is 12 residues long. CDR1 KGHSH and CDR2 LQKENI come from the germline V gene. The CDR3, as DNA: TGTGCCAGCTCACCTCAAAACACTGAAGCTTTCTTT. It is translated as CASSPQNTEAFF.

This clone was seen a few times. The V gene is TRBV28, the J gene TRBJ2-5; D gene uncertain. The J call may be mistaken, given a closer DNA end match to TRBJ2-7. Germline CDR1 MDHEN, CDR2 SYDVKM. The CDR3 totals 13 residues. The CDR3 loop reads CASRLWSSYEQYF. In DNA form, the CDR3 reads TGTGCCAGCCGACTTTGGAGCTCCTACGAGCAGTACTTC.

The chain is built from TRBV27 and TRBJ2-7; D gene unclear. The CDR3 spans 13 residues. V lost 1 base and J lost 2, with 6 bases in between. The germline gives CDR1 MNHEY, CDR2 SMNVEV (reference sequence). CDR3 sequence reads: CASSLYPTYEQYF. The CDR3 DNA follows: TGTGCCAGCAGTTTATACCCCACCTACGAGCAGTACTTC.

This clone came up a few times. The chain recombines TRBV30 with TRBJ1-5, with D maybe TRBD1 (5 bases). Germline V CDR1 and CDR2: GTSNPN, SVGIG (reference sequence). With 2 bases removed from V and 3 bases from J, the gap between germline ends came to 14 bases. The CDR3 runs 15 residues. The CDR3: CAWSIGATYNQPQHF. As DNA, the CDR3 is TGTGCCTGGAGTATCGGGGCCACCTACAATCAGCCCCAGCATTTT.

The chain joins TRBV6-5 to TRBJ1-1; D is undetermined. The germline V and J ends were trimmed by 7 bases and 6 bases, with 18 bases remaining between them. The germline gives CDR1 MNHEY, CDR2 SVGAGI. CDR3 length: 14 amino acids. The CDR3 sequence: CASNQSPAEAEAFF. The CDR3 nucleotides read TGTGCCAGCAATCAGTCGCCGGCAGAAGCTGAAGCTTTCTTT.